Shown below are 5 T cell receptor beta chains from a single sample sequenced in a study of T cell clones after liver transplantation. Method: immunoSEQ multiplex PCR; TCRdb's copy keeps in-frame clones and lacks some. The sample has tens of thousands of clones, about two thirds seen once. The sequences come from CD4+ T cells from blood, collected before liver transplant. Receptors were obtained from a human donor who received a liver transplant.

The chain has TRBV19 and TRBJ2-7; the match to TRBD1 covers 12 bases. CDR3 length: 14 residues. From germline, CDR1 is LNHDA and CDR2 SQIVND (reference sequence). With 6 bases clipped from V and 9 bases from J, the junction kept 9 bases outside the gene matches. In DNA, the CDR3 is TGTGCCAGTAGCGGGACAGGGGGCTTTGACCGGCAGTACTTC. Its protein is CASSGTGGFDRQYF. Full variable domain (missing parts from reference TRBV19 and TRBJ2-7): DGGITQSPKYLFRKEGQNVTLSCEQNLNHDAMYWYRQDPGQGLRLIYYSQIVNDFQKGDIAEGYSVSREKKESFPLTVTSAQKNPTAFYLCASSGTGGFDRQYFGPGTRLTVT.

CDR3 DNA sequence: TGTGCCACTACGGCGGGGGGGACATACAATGAGCAGTTCTTC. It encodes CATTAGGTYNEQFF. The V call is TRBV15, the J call TRBJ2-1, with 9 bases lining up with TRBD2. The CDR3 consists of 14 residues. J lost 4 bases, V lost 9 bases, and 7 bases had no gene match. Germline V gives CDR1 LNHNV, CDR2 YYDKDF (reference sequence).

The J gene is TRBJ1-6, the V gene TRBV30, with TRBD1 identical over 10 bases. CDR1 is GTSNPN and CDR2 is SVGIG in the germline V gene (reference sequence). Trimming at V came to 0 bases and at J to 7 bases, leaving 0 bases not matched to a gene. The CDR3 has 14 residues. The CDR3 region has the DNA TGTGCCTGGAGTGTGGGACAGGGGAATTCACCCCTCCACTTT. This encodes CAWSVGQGNSPLHF.

The V gene is TRBV5-4, the J gene TRBJ1-1; 9 bases are shared with TRBD1. V shed 3 bases and J 0 bases; nucleotides not matched to a gene: 6. Germline V lookup: CDR1 SGHNT, CDR2 YYREEE (reference sequence). CDR3 size: 16 residues. CDR3: CASSSDRGVMNTEAFF. CDR3 DNA sequence: TGTGCCAGCAGCTCTGACAGGGGGGTAATGAACACTGAAGCTTTCTTT.

This clone appeared a few times. This sequence joins TRBV7-2 and TRBJ2-1; D possibly corresponds to TRBD2 (7 bases). CDR1 is SGHTA and CDR2 is FQGNSA in the germline V gene. V lost 5 bases, J lost 5 bases, and 16 bases lay in between. This CDR3 is built from 15 residues. The CDR3 nucleotides read TGTGCCAGCAGCCGAGGGGGGGCCCTCGACAATGAGCAGTTCTTC. Translating gives CASSRGGALDNEQFF.